These 10 T cell receptor beta chains originate from one sample sequenced in a study of long-term antiretroviral therapy in people with HIV. Sequencing used immunoSEQ v3.0 at survey level. Clones were sequenced by immunoSEQ multiplex PCR, and TCRdb holds only the in-frame ones, with some missing. Here the sample spans about 33,000 clones, about 96% being singletons. Here the sequenced sample was unsorted PBMCs, taken about 6.6 years after starting antiretroviral therapy. All receptors come from a man aged 25-40 years with HIV.

The chain links TRBV7-6 to TRBJ1-4, with 9 bases identical to TRBD1. The CDR3 totals 13 residues. Germline CDR1 is SGHVS and CDR2 is FNYEAQ. V gave up 5 bases and J gave up 10 bases; unmatched junction bases: 5. Here the CDR3 reads CASSPGQGSKLFF. CDR3 sequence (DNA): TGTGCCAGCAGCCCGGGACAGGGCTCAAAACTGTTTTTT.

This chain connects TRBV27 to TRBJ2-7; TRBD2 agrees at 9 bases. This CDR3 is 23 amino acids long. The J segment lost 3 bases and the V segment lost 2 bases, leaving 29 bases of the junction unmatched. Germline V gene data show CDR1 as MNHEY and CDR2 as SMNVEV (reference sequence). Here the CDR3 DNA reads TGTGCCAGCAGTTTAGGTGGCGGGAGGGCGGCTGGAGGGTCCGTACCCGAATACTACGAGCAGTACTTC. Translating gives CASSLGGGRAAGGSVPEYYEQYF.

The chain employs TRBV7-2 and TRBJ2-5; 10 bases line up with TRBD1. Unmatched junction bases numbered 9, after V lost 4 bases and J lost 4 bases. The CDR3 is 16 residues long. The germline CDR1 and CDR2 sequences are SGHTA and FQGNSA. CDR3 loop: CASSSDFGTGVETQYF. The CDR3 bases are TGTGCCAGCAGCTCAGACTTCGGGACAGGGGTAGAGACCCAGTACTTC.

This chain connects TRBV4-3 to TRBJ2-1, with TRBD2 identical over 10 bases. The J segment lost 2 bases and the V segment lost 5 bases, leaving 3 bases of the junction unmatched. CDR1 and CDR2 from the germline V gene are LGHNA and YSLEER. The CDR3 sequence is 15 residues long. The chain's CDR3 is CASSETSGTYNEQFF. For the CDR3, the DNA is TGCGCCAGCAGCGAAACTAGCGGGACCTACAATGAGCAGTTCTTC.

The V call is TRBV9, the J call TRBJ2-1; tentatively, D is TRBD1 or TRBD2 (5 bases each). This CDR3 comprises 15 residues. The germline gives CDR1 SGDLS, CDR2 YYNGEE. V was trimmed by 3 bases and J by 8 bases, leaving 18 bases between them. CDR3 in amino acids: CASSASGPSLDEQFF. The CDR3 DNA reads TGTGCCAGCAGCGCTTCGGGACCCTCCCTGGATGAGCAGTTCTTC.

Here the CDR3 reads CASSPNSGLSSYNSPLHF. The CDR3 bases are TGCGCCAGCAGCCCAAACAGTGGATTAAGCTCCTATAATTCACCCCTCCACTTT. This chain uses TRBV5-1 with TRBJ1-6; D gene unclear. Trimming pared 4 bases from V and 0 bases from J, leaving 17 bases between. CDR1 and CDR2 (germline): SGHRS, YFSETQ. This CDR3 has 18 amino acids. The full variable domain, completed using reference TRBV5-1 and TRBJ1-6, is KAGVTQTPRYLIKTRGQQVTLSCSPISGHRSVSWYQQTPGQGLQFLFEYFSETQRNKGNFPGRFSGRQFSNSRSEMNVSTLELGDSALYLCASSPNSGLSSYNSPLHFGNGTRLTVT.

The chain recombines TRBV10-2 with TRBJ1-4; possibly TRBD1 for D (6 bases). Trimming removed 4 bases at V and 4 bases at J, with 16 bases between. The CDR3 consists of 16 residues. CDR1 is WSHSY and CDR2 is SAAADI in the germline V gene. CDR3 DNA: TGCGCCAGCAGTGTGACAGGTCCGACCAATAATGAAAAACTGTTTTTT. Its translation: CASSVTGPTNNEKLFF.

This rearrangement joins TRBV30 to TRBJ2-7, with a weak D call TRBD2 (5 bases). Between the trimmed V and J ends, which lost 7 bases and 4 bases, there was a span of 14 bases. This CDR3 is 12 amino acids long. In germline, CDR1 is GTSNPN, CDR2 SVGIG (reference sequence). CDR3 region: CASNQGGYEQYF. The CDR3 DNA reads TGTGCCTCGAACCAAGGAGGATACGAGCAGTACTTC.

The chain links TRBV19 to TRBJ1-4; D perhaps matches TRBD1 (6 bases). V lost 6 bases to trimming and J lost 7 bases, with 15 bases between them. The CDR3 runs to 14 residues. CDR1 LNHDA and CDR2 SQIVND come from the germline V gene (reference sequence). The CDR3, as DNA: TGTGCCAGTAGGATCAGGGGTGGAGGTGAAAAACTGTTTTTT. Its protein is CASRIRGGGEKLFF. The entire variable domain, with the rest obtained from reference TRBV19 and TRBJ1-4, is as follows: DGGITQSPKYLFRKEGQNVTLSCEQNLNHDAMYWYRQDPGQGLRLIYYSQIVNDFQKGDIAEGYSVSREKKESFPLTVTSAQKNPTAFYLCASRIRGGGEKLFFGSGTQLSVL.

This sequence joins TRBV5-1 and TRBJ2-3, with 7 nucleotides matching TRBD1. This CDR3 is 14 amino acids long. V lost 0 bases to trimming and J lost 7 bases; unmatched junction nucleotides: 5. Germline V lookup: CDR1 SGHRS, CDR2 YFSETQ. DNA of the CDR3: TGCGCCAGCAGCTTGGGAGGGGGCCCCAATACGCAGTATTTT. Its protein is CASSLGGGPNTQYF.